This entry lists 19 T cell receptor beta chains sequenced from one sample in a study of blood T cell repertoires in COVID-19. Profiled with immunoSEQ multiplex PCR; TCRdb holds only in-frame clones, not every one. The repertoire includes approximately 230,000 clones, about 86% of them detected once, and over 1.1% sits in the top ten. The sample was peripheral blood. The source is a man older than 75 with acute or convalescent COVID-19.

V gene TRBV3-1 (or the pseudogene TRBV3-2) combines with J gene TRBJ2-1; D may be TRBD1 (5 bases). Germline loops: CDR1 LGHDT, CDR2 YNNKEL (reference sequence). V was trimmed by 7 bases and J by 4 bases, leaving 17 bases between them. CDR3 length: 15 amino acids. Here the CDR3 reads CASTPSGHGYNEQFF. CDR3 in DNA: TGTGCCAGCACTCCATCAGGGCACGGATACAATGAGCAGTTCTTC.

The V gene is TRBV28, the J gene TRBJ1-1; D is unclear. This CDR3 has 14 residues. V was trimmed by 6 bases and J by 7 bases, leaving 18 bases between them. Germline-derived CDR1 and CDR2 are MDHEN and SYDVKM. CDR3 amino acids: CASRQQKRLFEAFF. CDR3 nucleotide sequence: TGTGCCAGCAGGCAGCAGAAGAGGCTTTTTGAAGCTTTCTTT.

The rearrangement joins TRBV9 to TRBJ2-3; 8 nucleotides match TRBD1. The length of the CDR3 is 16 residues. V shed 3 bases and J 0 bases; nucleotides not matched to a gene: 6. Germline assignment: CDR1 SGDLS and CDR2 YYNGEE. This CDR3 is CASSATGGTSTDTQYF. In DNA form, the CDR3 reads TGTGCCAGCAGCGCCACAGGGGGGACTAGCACAGATACGCAGTATTTT.

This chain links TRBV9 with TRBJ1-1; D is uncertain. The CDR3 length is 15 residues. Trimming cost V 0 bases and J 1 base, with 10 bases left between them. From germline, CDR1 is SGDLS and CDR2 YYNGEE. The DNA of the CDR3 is TGTGCCAGCAGCGTAGGGGTCACAGAGAACACTGAAGCTTTCTTT. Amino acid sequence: CASSVGVTENTEAFF.

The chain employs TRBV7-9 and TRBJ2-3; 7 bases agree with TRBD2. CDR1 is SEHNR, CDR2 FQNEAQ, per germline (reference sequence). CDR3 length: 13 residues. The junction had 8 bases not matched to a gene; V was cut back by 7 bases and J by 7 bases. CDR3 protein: CASNPSGGNTQYF. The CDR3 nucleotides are TGTGCCAGCAACCCCTCCGGGGGGAATACGCAGTATTTT.

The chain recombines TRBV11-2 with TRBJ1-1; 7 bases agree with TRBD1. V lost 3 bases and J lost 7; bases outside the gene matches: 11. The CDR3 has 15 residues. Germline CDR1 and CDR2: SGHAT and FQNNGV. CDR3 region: CASSFPPTGRLEAFF. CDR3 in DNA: TGTGCCAGCAGCTTCCCCCCGACAGGGCGACTTGAAGCTTTCTTT.

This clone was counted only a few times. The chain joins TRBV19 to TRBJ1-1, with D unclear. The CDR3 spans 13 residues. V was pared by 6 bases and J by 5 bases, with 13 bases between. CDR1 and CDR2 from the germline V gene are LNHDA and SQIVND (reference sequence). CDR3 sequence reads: CASRTRGVTEAFF. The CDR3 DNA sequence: TGTGCCAGTAGAACTCGGGGTGTTACTGAAGCTTTCTTT. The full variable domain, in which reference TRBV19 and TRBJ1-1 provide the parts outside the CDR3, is DGGITQSPKYLFRKEGQNVTLSCEQNLNHDAMYWYRQDPGQGLRLIYYSQIVNDFQKGDIAEGYSVSREKKESFPLTVTSAQKNPTAFYLCASRTRGVTEAFFGQGTRLTVV.

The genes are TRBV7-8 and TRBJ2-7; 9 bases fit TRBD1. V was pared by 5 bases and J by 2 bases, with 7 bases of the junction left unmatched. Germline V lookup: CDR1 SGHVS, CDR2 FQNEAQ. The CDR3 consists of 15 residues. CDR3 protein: CASSLSGTGTYEQYF. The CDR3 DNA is TGTGCCAGCAGCCTATCCGGGACAGGGACCTACGAGCAGTACTTC.

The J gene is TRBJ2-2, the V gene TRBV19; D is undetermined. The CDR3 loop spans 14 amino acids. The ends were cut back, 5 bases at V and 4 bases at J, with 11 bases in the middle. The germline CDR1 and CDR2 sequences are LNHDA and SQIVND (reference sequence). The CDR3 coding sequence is TGTGCCAGTAGTGTTACTTCGGGCACCGGGGAGCTGTTTTTT. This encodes CASSVTSGTGELFF. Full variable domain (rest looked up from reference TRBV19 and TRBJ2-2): DGGITQSPKYLFRKEGQNVTLSCEQNLNHDAMYWYRQDPGQGLRLIYYSQIVNDFQKGDIAEGYSVSREKKESFPLTVTSAQKNPTAFYLCASSVTSGTGELFFGEGSRLTVL.

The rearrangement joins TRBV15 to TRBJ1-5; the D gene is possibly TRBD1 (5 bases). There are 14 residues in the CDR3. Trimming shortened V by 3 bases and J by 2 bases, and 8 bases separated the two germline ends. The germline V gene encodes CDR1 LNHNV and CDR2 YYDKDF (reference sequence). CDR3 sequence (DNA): TGTGCCACCAGCAGTGGAGGGGGCAATCAGCCCCAGCATTTT. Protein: CATSSGGGNQPQHF.

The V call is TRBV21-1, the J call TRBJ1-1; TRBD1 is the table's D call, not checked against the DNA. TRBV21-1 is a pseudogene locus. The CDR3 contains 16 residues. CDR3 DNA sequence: TGTGCCAGCAGCAGCCGACAGCGCCGATCGAACACTGAAGCTTTCTTT. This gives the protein CASSSRQRRSNTEAFF.

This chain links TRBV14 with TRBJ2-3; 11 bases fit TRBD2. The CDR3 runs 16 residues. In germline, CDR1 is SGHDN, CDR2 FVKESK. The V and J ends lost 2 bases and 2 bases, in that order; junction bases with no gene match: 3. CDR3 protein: CASSQLAGGLTDTQYF. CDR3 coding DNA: TGTGCCAGCAGCCAACTAGCGGGGGGTCTCACAGATACGCAGTATTTT.

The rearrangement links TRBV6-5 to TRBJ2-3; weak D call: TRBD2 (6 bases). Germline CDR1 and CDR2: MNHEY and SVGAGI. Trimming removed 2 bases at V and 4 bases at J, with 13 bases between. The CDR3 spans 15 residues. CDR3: CASSYGTVRADTQYF. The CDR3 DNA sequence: TGTGCCAGCAGTTACGGGACTGTCCGGGCAGATACGCAGTATTTT.

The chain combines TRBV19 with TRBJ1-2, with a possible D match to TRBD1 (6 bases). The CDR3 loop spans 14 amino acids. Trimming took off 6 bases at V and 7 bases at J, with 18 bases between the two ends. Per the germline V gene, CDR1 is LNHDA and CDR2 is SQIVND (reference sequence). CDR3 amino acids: CASSRGGGAGGYTF. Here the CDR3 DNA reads TGTGCCAGTAGCCGCGGGGGGGGCGCAGGTGGCTACACCTTC. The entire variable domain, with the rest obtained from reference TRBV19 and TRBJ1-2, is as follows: DGGITQSPKYLFRKEGQNVTLSCEQNLNHDAMYWYRQDPGQGLRLIYYSQIVNDFQKGDIAEGYSVSREKKESFPLTVTSAQKNPTAFYLCASSRGGGAGGYTFGSGTRLTVV.

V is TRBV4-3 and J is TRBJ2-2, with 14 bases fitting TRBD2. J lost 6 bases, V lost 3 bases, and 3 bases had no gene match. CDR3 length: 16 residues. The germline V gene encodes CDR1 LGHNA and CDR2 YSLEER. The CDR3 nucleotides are TGCGCCAGCAGCCAGGGACTAGCGGGAGTTGCCGGGGAGCTGTTTTTT. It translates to CASSQGLAGVAGELFF.

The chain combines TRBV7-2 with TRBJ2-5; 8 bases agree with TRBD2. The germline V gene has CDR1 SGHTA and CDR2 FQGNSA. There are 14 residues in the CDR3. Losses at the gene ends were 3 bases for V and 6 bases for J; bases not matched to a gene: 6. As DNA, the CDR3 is TGTGCCAGCAGCTTCCGGGGGGGAAATAAGACCCAGTACTTC. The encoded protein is CASSFRGGNKTQYF.

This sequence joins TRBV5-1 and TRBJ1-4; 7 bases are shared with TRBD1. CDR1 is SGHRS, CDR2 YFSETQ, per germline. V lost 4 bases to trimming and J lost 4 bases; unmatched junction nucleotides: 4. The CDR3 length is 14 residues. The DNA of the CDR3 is TGCGCCAGCAGCCATGACAGGGTTAATGAAAAACTGTTTTTT. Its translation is CASSHDRVNEKLFF.

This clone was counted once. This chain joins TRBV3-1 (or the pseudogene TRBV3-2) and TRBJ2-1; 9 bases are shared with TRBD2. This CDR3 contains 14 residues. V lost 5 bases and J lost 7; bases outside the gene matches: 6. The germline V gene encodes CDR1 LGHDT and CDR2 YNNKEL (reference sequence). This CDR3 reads CASSNSGSSNEQFF. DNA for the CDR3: TGTGCCAGCAGCAATAGCGGGAGTAGTAATGAGCAGTTCTTC.

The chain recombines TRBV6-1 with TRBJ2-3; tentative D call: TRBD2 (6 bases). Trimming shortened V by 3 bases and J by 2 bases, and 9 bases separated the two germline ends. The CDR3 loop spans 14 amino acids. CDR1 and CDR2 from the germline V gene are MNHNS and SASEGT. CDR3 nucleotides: TGTGCCAGCAGTGACCAGCGGGCCACAGATACGCAGTATTTT. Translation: CASSDQRATDTQYF.